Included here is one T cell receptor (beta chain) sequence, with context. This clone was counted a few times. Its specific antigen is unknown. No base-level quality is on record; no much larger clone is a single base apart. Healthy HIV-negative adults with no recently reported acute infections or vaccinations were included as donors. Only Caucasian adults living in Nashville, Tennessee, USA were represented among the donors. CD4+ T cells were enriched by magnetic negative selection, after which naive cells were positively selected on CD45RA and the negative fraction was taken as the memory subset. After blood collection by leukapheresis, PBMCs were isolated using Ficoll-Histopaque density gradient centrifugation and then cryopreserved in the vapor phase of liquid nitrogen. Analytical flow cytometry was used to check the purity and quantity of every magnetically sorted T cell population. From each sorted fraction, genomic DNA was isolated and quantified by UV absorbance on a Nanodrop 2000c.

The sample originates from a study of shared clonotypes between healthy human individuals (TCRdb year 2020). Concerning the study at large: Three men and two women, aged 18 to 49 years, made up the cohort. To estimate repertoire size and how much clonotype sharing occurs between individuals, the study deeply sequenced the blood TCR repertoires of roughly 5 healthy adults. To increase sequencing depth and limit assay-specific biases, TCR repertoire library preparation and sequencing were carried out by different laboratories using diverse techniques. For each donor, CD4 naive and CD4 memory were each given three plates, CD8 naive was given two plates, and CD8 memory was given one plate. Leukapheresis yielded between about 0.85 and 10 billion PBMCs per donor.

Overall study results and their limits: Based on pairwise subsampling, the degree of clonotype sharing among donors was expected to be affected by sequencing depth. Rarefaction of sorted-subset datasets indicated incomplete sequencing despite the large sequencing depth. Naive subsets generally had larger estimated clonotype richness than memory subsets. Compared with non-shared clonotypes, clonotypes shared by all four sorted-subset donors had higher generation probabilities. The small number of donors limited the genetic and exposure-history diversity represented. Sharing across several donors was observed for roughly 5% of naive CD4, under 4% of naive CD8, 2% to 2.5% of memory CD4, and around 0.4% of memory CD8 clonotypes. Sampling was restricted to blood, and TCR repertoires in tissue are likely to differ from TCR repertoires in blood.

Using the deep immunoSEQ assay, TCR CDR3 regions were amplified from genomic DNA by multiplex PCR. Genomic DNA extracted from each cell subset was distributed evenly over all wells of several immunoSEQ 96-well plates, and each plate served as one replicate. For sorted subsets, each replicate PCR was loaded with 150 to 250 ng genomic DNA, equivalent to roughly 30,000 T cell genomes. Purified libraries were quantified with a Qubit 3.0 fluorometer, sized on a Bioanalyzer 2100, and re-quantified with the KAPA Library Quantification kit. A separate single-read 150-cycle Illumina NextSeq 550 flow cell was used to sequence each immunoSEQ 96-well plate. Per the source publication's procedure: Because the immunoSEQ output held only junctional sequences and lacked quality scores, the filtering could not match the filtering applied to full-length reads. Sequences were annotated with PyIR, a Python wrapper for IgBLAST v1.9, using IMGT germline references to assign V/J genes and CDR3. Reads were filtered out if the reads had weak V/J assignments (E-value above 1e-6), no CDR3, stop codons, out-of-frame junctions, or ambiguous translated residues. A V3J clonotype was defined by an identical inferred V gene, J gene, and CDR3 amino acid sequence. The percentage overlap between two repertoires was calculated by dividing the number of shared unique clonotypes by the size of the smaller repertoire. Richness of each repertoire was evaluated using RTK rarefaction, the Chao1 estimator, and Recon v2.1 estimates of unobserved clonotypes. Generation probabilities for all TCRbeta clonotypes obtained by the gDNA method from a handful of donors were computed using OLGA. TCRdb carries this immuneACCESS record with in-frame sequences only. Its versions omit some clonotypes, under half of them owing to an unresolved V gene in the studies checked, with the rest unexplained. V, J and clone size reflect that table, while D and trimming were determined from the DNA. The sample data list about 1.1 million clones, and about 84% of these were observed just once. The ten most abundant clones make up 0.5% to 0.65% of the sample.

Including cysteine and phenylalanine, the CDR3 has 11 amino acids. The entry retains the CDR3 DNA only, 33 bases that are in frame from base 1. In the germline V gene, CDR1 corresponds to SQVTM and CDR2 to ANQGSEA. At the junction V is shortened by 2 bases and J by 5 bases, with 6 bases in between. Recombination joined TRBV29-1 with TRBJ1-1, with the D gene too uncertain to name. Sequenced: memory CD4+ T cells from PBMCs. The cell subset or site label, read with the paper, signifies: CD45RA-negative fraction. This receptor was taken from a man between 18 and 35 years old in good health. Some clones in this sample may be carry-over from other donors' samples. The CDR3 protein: CSVEIWTEAFF. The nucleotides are TGCAGCGTTGAAATCTGGACTGAAGCTTTCTTT.